This entry features one TCR beta chain sequence. What it recognizes is unknown. Specified time point: approximately 12 months of natalizumab therapy. Controls were natalizumab-treated multiple sclerosis patients who did not develop PML, sampled longitudinally. CDR3 length: 17 amino acids. The V gene's germline CDR1 is SGHVS and CDR2 FQNEAQ. The V and J ends lost 0 bases and 0 bases respectively, with 12 bases between them. This record comes from a study of multiple sclerosis patients with progressive multifocal leukoencephalopathy. Spiked into each PCR were synthetic inline TR CDR3 controls of all V-J pairings. TCRdb's table, derived via immunoSEQ multiplex PCR, lists solely in-frame clones and lacks some. The repertoire has some 27,000 clones, roughly 89% of them found once; the top ten carry 1.3%. Study-wide points: PML-onset expanded TRB clones were detectable before and during natalizumab therapy.

Sample: PBMCs, taken from a patient treated with natalizumab. The source of this sequence is a human donor with multiple sclerosis. This sequence joins TRBV7-8 and TRBJ1-3; perhaps TRBD1 as D (6 bases). The CDR3 loop reads CASSLAMTGVSGNTIYF. In DNA, the CDR3 is TGTGCCAGCAGCTTAGCTATGACAGGCGTCTCTGGAAACACCATATATTTT. Filled out from reference TRBV7-8 and TRBJ1-3, the complete variable domain reads GAGVSQSPRYKVAKRGQDVALRCDPISGHVSLFWYQQALGQGPEFLTYFQNEAQLDKSGLPSDRFFAERPEGSVSTLKIQRTQQEDSAVYLCASSLAMTGVSGNTIYFGEGSWLTVV.